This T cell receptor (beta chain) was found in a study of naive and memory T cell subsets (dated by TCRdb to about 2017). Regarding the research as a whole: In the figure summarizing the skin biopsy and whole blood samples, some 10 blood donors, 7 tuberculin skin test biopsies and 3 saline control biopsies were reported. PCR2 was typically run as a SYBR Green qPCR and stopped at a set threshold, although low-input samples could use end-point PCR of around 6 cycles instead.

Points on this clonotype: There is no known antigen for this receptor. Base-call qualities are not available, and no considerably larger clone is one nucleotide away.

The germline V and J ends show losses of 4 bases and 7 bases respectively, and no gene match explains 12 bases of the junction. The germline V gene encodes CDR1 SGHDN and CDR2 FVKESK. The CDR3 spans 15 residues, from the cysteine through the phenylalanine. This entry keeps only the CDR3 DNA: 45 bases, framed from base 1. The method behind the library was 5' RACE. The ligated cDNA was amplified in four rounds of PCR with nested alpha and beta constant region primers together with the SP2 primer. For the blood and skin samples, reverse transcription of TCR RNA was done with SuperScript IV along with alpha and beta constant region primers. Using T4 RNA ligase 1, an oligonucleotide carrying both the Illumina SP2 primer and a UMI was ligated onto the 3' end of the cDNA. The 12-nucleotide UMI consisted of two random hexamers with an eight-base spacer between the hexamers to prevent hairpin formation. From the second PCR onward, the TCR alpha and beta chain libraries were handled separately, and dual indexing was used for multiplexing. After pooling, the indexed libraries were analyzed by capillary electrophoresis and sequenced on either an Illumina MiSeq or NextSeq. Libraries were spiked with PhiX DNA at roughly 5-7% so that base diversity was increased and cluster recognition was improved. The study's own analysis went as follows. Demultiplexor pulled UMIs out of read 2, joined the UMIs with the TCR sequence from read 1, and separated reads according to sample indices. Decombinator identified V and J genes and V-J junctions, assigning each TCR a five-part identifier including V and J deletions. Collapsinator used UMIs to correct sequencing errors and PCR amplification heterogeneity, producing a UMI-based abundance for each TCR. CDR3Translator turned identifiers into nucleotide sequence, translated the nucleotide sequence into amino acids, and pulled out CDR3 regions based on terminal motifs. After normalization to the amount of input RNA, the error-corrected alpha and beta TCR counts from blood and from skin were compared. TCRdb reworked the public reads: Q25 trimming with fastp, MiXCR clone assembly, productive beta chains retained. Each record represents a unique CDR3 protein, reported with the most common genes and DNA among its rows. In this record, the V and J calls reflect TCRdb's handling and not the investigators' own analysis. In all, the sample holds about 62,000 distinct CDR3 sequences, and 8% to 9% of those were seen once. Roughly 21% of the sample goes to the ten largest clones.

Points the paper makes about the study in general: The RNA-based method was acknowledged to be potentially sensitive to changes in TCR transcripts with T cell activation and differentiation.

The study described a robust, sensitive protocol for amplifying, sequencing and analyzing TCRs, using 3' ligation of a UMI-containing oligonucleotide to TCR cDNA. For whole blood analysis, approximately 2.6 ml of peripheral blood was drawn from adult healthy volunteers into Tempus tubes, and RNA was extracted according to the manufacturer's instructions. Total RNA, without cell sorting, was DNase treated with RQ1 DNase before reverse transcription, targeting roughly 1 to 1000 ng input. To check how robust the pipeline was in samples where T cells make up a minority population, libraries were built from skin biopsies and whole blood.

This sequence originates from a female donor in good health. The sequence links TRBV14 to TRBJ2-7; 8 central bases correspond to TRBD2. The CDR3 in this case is CASSRTEREFREQYF. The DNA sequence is TGTGCCAGCAGCCGGACCGAGCGGGAGTTCCGGGAGCAGTACTTC.